These 32 T cell receptor beta chains were all obtained from the same sample, sequenced in a study of PD-1 blockade in classical Hodgkin lymphoma. Time point meaning: cycle 4 day 1 (C4D1), after six to seven weeks of nivolumab. Each of the patients experienced relapse following autologous stem cell transplantation, and their brentuximab vedotin exposure differed. The assay was immunoSEQ multiplex PCR, and TCRdb's table has in-frame clones only and misses some. The profile covers 25,000 to 35,000 clones, with approximately 68% appearing a single time and 3.9% taken by the ten largest. This sample comprised peripheral blood mononuclear cells (PBMCs), obtained before the fourth cycle of nivolumab. These receptors were taken from a human donor with classical Hodgkin lymphoma.

This clone was observed a few times. The chain links TRBV5-6 to TRBJ1-2; a possible D gene is TRBD1 (5 bases). Germline loops: CDR1 SGHDT, CDR2 YYEEEE. The V end lost 5 bases, the J end lost 8 bases, and 22 bases lay between the germline ends. The CDR3 totals 15 residues. The CDR3 sequence is CASSPAGYQGRGYTF. CDR3 sequence (DNA): TGTGCCAGCAGTCCGGCCGGTTATCAGGGTCGGGGCTACACCTTC.

V is TRBV28 and J is TRBJ2-7; no clear D gene. The V end was cut by 6 bases, the J end by 0 bases, with 12 bases between. This CDR3 comprises 14 residues. Germline V gives CDR1 MDHEN, CDR2 SYDVKM. Here the CDR3 DNA reads TGTGCCAGCAGGTCCCGCCAGAGCTCCTACGAGCAGTACTTC. It is translated as CASRSRQSSYEQYF. Complete variable domain (other parts from reference TRBV28 and TRBJ2-7): DVKVTQSSRYLVKRTGEKVFLECVQDMDHENMFWYRQDPGLGLRLIYFSYDVKMKEKGDIPEGYSVSREKKERFSLILESASTNQTSMYLCASRSRQSSYEQYFGPGTRLTVT.

This chain uses TRBV25-1 with TRBJ2-5; perhaps TRBD1 as D (6 bases). Germline V gene data show CDR1 as MGHDK and CDR2 as SYGVNS. This CDR3 is built from 12 residues. The germline V and J ends were trimmed by 6 bases and 5 bases, with 10 bases remaining between them. The CDR3 spells CASSPGEETQYF. CDR3 sequence (DNA): TGTGCCAGCAGCCCAGGGGAGGAGACCCAGTACTTC. Drawing the rest from reference TRBV25-1 and TRBJ2-5, the complete variable domain is EADIYQTPRYLVIGTGKKITLECSQTMGHDKMYWYQQDPGMELHLIHYSYGVNSTEKGDLSSESTVSRIRTEHFPLTLESARPSHTSQYLCASSPGEETQYFGPGTRLLVL.

The rearrangement links TRBV30 to TRBJ2-3; D remains unclear. The germline V and J ends were trimmed by 0 bases and 0 bases, with 4 bases remaining between them. Per the germline V gene, CDR1 is GTSNPN and CDR2 is SVGIG (reference sequence). The CDR3 is 13 residues long. CDR3 protein: CAWSVGSTDTQYF. The CDR3, as DNA: TGTGCCTGGAGTGTTGGCAGCACAGATACGCAGTATTTT.

This rearrangement joins TRBV7-7 to TRBJ2-2; D is unresolved. Germline V gene sequence: CDR1 SSHAT, CDR2 FNYEAQ (reference sequence). The CDR3 is 12 residues long. Trimming took off 5 bases at V and 9 bases at J, with 10 bases between the two ends. As DNA, the CDR3 is TGTGCCAGCAGCCCCCTATCCTGGGAGCTGTTTTTT. The encoded protein is CASSPLSWELFF.

The V and J genes are TRBV25-1 and TRBJ1-2; no clear D. The CDR3 spans 13 residues. The V end was cut by 3 bases, the J end by 5 bases, with 10 bases between. Per the germline V gene, CDR1 is MGHDK and CDR2 is SYGVNS. CDR3 bases: TGTGCCAGCAGTGAGTTCGGGGAATATGGCTACACCTTC. Translating it yields CASSEFGEYGYTF.

This clone has a handful of counts. The CDR3 reads CAWTGGARYNEQFF. CDR3 DNA: TGTGCCTGGACCGGGGGGGCAAGGTACAATGAGCAGTTCTTC. The gene calls are TRBV30 and TRBJ2-1; TRBD2 aligns across 8 bases. CDR1 is GTSNPN and CDR2 is SVGIG in the germline V gene (reference sequence). Trimming at V came to 4 bases and at J to 4 bases, leaving 6 bases not matched to a gene. This CDR3 has 14 residues.

The sample holds a few counts of this clone. V is TRBV25-1 and J is TRBJ1-6, with 7 bases lining up with TRBD1. Germline loops: CDR1 MGHDK, CDR2 SYGVNS. The ends lost 7 bases at V and 7 bases at J; junction bases unmatched: 10. This CDR3 contains 15 residues. The CDR3 loop reads CASNPLDRANSPLHF. CDR3 sequence (DNA): TGTGCCAGCAACCCCCTAGACAGGGCCAATTCACCCCTCCACTTT.

The chain carries TRBV6-5 and TRBJ2-1, with 12 bases matching TRBD2. The CDR3 extends over 15 amino acids. Unmatched junction bases numbered 5, after V lost 2 bases and J lost 9 bases. In germline, CDR1 is MNHEY, CDR2 SVGAGI. CDR3 loop: CASSYRLAGGIEQFF. In DNA form, the CDR3 reads TGTGCCAGCAGTTACCGGCTAGCGGGAGGGATTGAGCAGTTCTTC.

This clone was seen a handful of times. V is TRBV11-2 and J is TRBJ2-5; a possible D gene is TRBD2 (5 bases). Trimming left V 5 bases short and J 11 bases short, with 27 bases between. CDR3 size: 16 residues. Germline values: CDR1 SGHAT, CDR2 FQNNGV. This chain's CDR3 is CASSHLNMIPGSSQYF. As DNA, the CDR3 is TGTGCCAGCAGCCATCTAAACATGATTCCGGGATCCTCACAGTACTTC.

V is TRBV7-3 and J is TRBJ2-5, with TRBD1 as a possible D gene (5 bases). The germline CDR1 and CDR2 sequences are SGHTA and FQGTGA. V was shortened by 5 bases and J by 5 bases, with 18 bases between the two germline ends. There are 15 residues in the CDR3. The CDR3 DNA is TGTGCCAGCAGCCTCAATCAGGGATGGGGTGAGACCCAGTACTTC. Protein product: CASSLNQGWGETQYF.

This clone was recorded only once. The chain links TRBV30 to TRBJ1-6; D call uncertain. CDR3 size: 16 residues. Trimming pared 0 bases from V and 2 bases from J, leaving 11 bases between. Germline assignment: CDR1 GTSNPN and CDR2 SVGIG (reference sequence). The CDR3 DNA reads TGTGCCTGGAGTGTAGATCCAACGCCCTATAATTCACCCCTCCACTTT. This gives the protein CAWSVDPTPYNSPLHF.

The chain uses TRBV6-6 and TRBJ2-7, with 13 bases matching TRBD2. Germline CDR1 reads MNHNY; CDR2 reads SVGAGI (reference sequence). After removal of 5 bases from V and 5 bases from J, the junction contained 6 bases not matched to a gene. The CDR3 runs to 15 residues. CDR3 amino acids: CASSRTSGSRNEQYF. CDR3 DNA sequence: TGTGCCAGCAGTCGGACTAGCGGGAGCCGGAACGAGCAGTACTTC.

The chain links TRBV19 to TRBJ1-1; unclear D gene. Per germline, CDR1 LNHDA and CDR2 SQIVND (reference sequence). The CDR3 contains 13 residues. V lost 3 bases and J lost 4, with 9 bases in between. The CDR3 is CASSIRGGTEAFF. The CDR3 DNA follows: TGTGCCAGTAGTATTCGGGGAGGCACTGAAGCTTTCTTT. Based on the CDR3 plus reference TRBV19 and TRBJ1-1, the full variable domain is DGGITQSPKYLFRKEGQNVTLSCEQNLNHDAMYWYRQDPGQGLRLIYYSQIVNDFQKGDIAEGYSVSREKKESFPLTVTSAQKNPTAFYLCASSIRGGTEAFFGQGTRLTVV.

V usage is TRBV7-9 and J usage is TRBJ2-3; 12 bases align to TRBD2. This CDR3 comprises 17 residues. Germline V gives CDR1 SEHNR, CDR2 FQNEAQ (reference sequence). V lost 4 bases and J lost 0; bases outside the gene matches: 5. In nucleotides, the CDR3 is TGTGCCAGCAGCTCGTCAGGACTAGCGGGGAGCACAGATACGCAGTATTTT. It is translated as CASSSSGLAGSTDTQYF.

The chain couples TRBV30 to TRBJ1-5; 9 nucleotides agree with TRBD1. The CDR3 runs 14 residues. Per germline, CDR1 GTSNPN and CDR2 SVGIG (reference sequence). The V segment lost 1 base and the J segment 5 bases; nucleotides outside the gene matches: 3. As DNA, the CDR3 is TGTGCCTGGAGTGGGGGACAGGGTGATCAGCCCCAGCATTTT. Translation: CAWSGGQGDQPQHF. Full variable domain (outside the CDR3, taken from reference TRBV30 and TRBJ1-5): SQTIHQWPATLVQPVGSPLSLECTVEGTSNPNLYWYRQAAGRGLQLLFYSVGIGQISSEVPQNLSASRPQDRQFILSSKKLLLSDSGFYLCAWSGGQGDQPQHFGDGTRLSIL.

The chain couples TRBV19 to TRBJ2-5; no firm D call. Germline values: CDR1 LNHDA, CDR2 SQIVND (reference sequence). The length of the CDR3 is 15 residues. V dropped 0 bases and J dropped 4 bases, with 12 bases sitting between them. The DNA of the CDR3 is TGTGCCAGTAGTATAGAAGGGCGGTGGTCAGAGACCCAGTACTTC. Translation gives CASSIEGRWSETQYF.

The chain links TRBV6-4 to TRBJ1-2, with 10 bases fitting TRBD1. J gave up 8 bases and V 7 bases, and 1 base lay outside the gene matches. The CDR3 is made up of 11 amino acids. The germline V gene has CDR1 MRHNA and CDR2 SNTAGT. The CDR3 DNA reads TGTGCCAGCAAGGACAGGGGGGGCTACACCTTC. It is translated as CASKDRGGYTF.

The J gene is TRBJ1-1, the V gene TRBV5-5; D may be TRBD1 (5 bases). The CDR3 totals 17 residues. With 4 bases removed from V and 1 base from J, the gap between germline ends came to 20 bases. Germline V gene lookup returns CDR1 SGHKS and CDR2 YYEKEE (reference sequence). Here the CDR3 DNA reads TGTGCCAGCAGCCAAGCTTGGGGAATGACAGCGAACACTGAAGCTTTCTTT. Translated, it gives CASSQAWGMTANTEAFF.

This chain connects TRBV5-1 to TRBJ1-1, with a tentative D call TRBD1 (6 bases). CDR1 is SGHRS and CDR2 is YFSETQ in the germline V gene. This CDR3 region has 14 residues. Trimming shortened V by 4 bases and J by 4 bases, and 14 bases separated the two germline ends. CDR3 in DNA: TGCGCCAGCAGCGGGGGCCCGGCGGGCACTGAAGCTTTCTTT. Its translation: CASSGGPAGTEAFF.

V and J are TRBV6-4 and TRBJ2-1; D not resolved. The CDR3 is 12 residues long. The germline V gene encodes CDR1 MRHNA and CDR2 SNTAGT. Trimming took 5 bases from V and 6 from J, leaving 8 bases between them. Written as DNA, the CDR3 is TGTGCCAGCAGTCTGGGGTCCAATGAGCAGTTCTTC. Its translation is CASSLGSNEQFF.

This chain connects TRBV18 to TRBJ1-1, with 9 positions matching TRBD1. The CDR3 spans 13 residues. V lost 3 bases, J lost 7 bases, and 3 bases stayed unmatched. CDR1 is KGHSH and CDR2 is LQKENI in the germline V gene. The CDR3 loop is CASSPGQGFEAFF. The CDR3 nucleotides are TGTGCCAGCTCACCGGGACAGGGTTTTGAAGCTTTCTTT. Drawing the rest from reference TRBV18 and TRBJ1-1, the complete variable domain is NAGVMQNPRHLVRRRGQEARLRCSPMKGHSHVYWYRQLPEEGLKFMVYLQKENIIDESGMPKERFSAEFPKEGPSILRIQQVVRGDSAAYFCASSPGQGFEAFFGQGTRLTVV.

This clone was detected only a few times. The CDR3 DNA is TGCGCCAGCAGTCAATATCCGGGGCGTCACGCAGATACGCAGTATTTT. This encodes CASSQYPGRHADTQYF. This chain uses TRBV23-1 with TRBJ2-3; D possibly uses TRBD1 or TRBD2 (5 bases each). TRBV23-1 falls under the ORF class, with uncertain function. The CDR3 runs to 16 residues. Trimming removed 1 base at V and 4 bases at J, with 15 bases between.

A note on this clone: This sample includes further DNA sequences coding for the same CDR3. The genes are TRBV19 and TRBJ2-1, with 9 bases lining up with TRBD2. Germline V CDR1 and CDR2: LNHDA, SQIVND (reference sequence). This CDR3 is built from 16 residues. V shed 6 bases, J shed 0 bases, and the junction held 6 bases outside the gene matches. The CDR3 here is CASRTSGGSSYNEQFF. The CDR3, as DNA: TGTGCCAGTAGAACAAGCGGGGGGAGCTCCTACAATGAGCAGTTCTTC.

The chain uses TRBV9 and TRBJ2-1, with unresolved D. CDR3 size: 15 residues. Between the trimmed V and J ends, which lost 4 bases and 0 bases, there was a span of 11 bases. Germline lookup yields CDR1 SGDLS and CDR2 YYNGEE. Written as DNA, the CDR3 is TGTGCCAGCAGCCTCGACTGGAGCTCCTACAATGAGCAGTTCTTC. This encodes CASSLDWSSYNEQFF.

The chain uses TRBV30 and TRBJ2-7; maybe TRBD1 (6 bases). Germline CDR1 reads GTSNPN; CDR2 reads SVGIG (reference sequence). Trimming left V 4 bases short and J 4 bases short, with 11 bases between. This CDR3 contains 12 residues. CDR3 nucleotides: TGTGCCTGGATCCGAGGGGGATACGAGCAGTACTTC. Its translation is CAWIRGGYEQYF.

V gene TRBV27 combines with J gene TRBJ2-5, with 11 bases lining up with TRBD2. Germline trimming cut 0 bases from V and 3 bases from J; bases unmatched to any gene: 0. The CDR3 extends over 15 amino acids. The germline V gene encodes CDR1 MNHEY and CDR2 SMNVEV (reference sequence). In nucleotides, the CDR3 is TGTGCCAGCAGTTTATCGGGACTAGCGGAAGAGACCCAGTACTTC. This sequence encodes CASSLSGLAEETQYF.

J is TRBJ2-7 and V is TRBV9; a possible D gene is TRBD1 (5 bases). The CDR3 is 14 residues long. Germline V gene data show CDR1 as SGDLS and CDR2 as YYNGEE. Trimming left V 3 bases short and J 0 bases short, with 10 bases between. The CDR3 reads CASSADSNSYEQYF. CDR3 bases: TGTGCCAGCAGCGCCGACAGCAACTCCTACGAGCAGTACTTC. The entire variable domain, with the rest obtained from reference TRBV9 and TRBJ2-7, is as follows: DSGVTQTPKHLITATGQRVTLRCSPRSGDLSVYWYQQSLDQGLQFLIQYYNGEERAKGNILERFSAQQFPDLHSELNLSSLELGDSALYFCASSADSNSYEQYFGPGTRLTVT.

The rearrangement uses TRBV19 and TRBJ1-5; no clear D. There are 15 residues in the CDR3. CDR1 LNHDA and CDR2 SQIVND come from the germline V gene (reference sequence). V lost 8 bases, J lost 6 bases, and 20 bases lay in between. CDR3 region: CASQFGPRGPQPQHF. The CDR3 DNA is TGTGCCAGTCAGTTCGGCCCCCGGGGTCCTCAGCCCCAGCATTTT.

The chain combines TRBV7-6 with TRBJ1-3; tentative D call: TRBD1 (5 bases). In germline, CDR1 is SGHVS, CDR2 FNYEAQ. V shed 1 base and J shed 1 base, with 14 bases lying between them. This CDR3 comprises 17 residues. The CDR3 spells CASSLVASGTSGNTIYF. The CDR3 nucleotides read TGTGCCAGCAGCTTAGTGGCTTCGGGGACGTCTGGAAACACCATATATTTT.

The CDR3, as DNA: TGTGCCAGCAGCTTAGGGCTGGGGGAAGCTTTCTTT. It specifies CASSLGLGEAFF. The chain couples TRBV7-9 to TRBJ1-1; D unclear. The germline V gene has CDR1 SEHNR and CDR2 FQNEAQ (reference sequence). V lost 1 base to trimming and J lost 8 bases, with 8 bases between them. This CDR3 spans 12 amino acids.

The chain has TRBV6-6 and TRBJ1-1; tentatively, D is TRBD1 (5 bases). The V gene's germline CDR1 is MNHNY and CDR2 SVGAGI (reference sequence). Trimming cost V 5 bases and J 5 bases, with 9 bases left between them. The CDR3 covers 12 residues. In DNA form, the CDR3 reads TGTGCCAGCAGTCAGGGAAGGACTGAAGCTTTCTTT. It specifies CASSQGRTEAFF.